The next 9 T cell receptor beta chains were all read from a single sample in a study of molecular identifiers for immune sequencing clone quantification. One entry per CDR3 protein results from TCRdb running MiXCR on the PCR reads. The data contain some 590,000 distinct CDR3 sequences, about 25% of them seen just once; the ten biggest clones take up 0.78%. The sample was naive CD8+ T cells from blood, with Jurkat cell RNA spiked in. This sample's subset: FACS-sorted CD8+CD4-CCR7+CD45RA+ naive T cells. The origin of the receptors is a human donor in good health. Some libraries in this study had Jurkat cell RNA spiked in.

The rearrangement links TRBV6-2 or TRBV6-3 to TRBJ2-7; the D gene could be TRBD1 or TRBD2 (5 bases each). The CDR3 runs to 13 residues. The germline gives CDR1 MNHEY, CDR2 SVGEGT. Trimming pared 2 bases from V and 5 bases from J, leaving 10 bases between. The CDR3 nucleotides read TGTGCCAGCAGTTACGTGGGGGACGACGAGCAGTACTTC. Its translation is CASSYVGDDEQYF.

The table lists this clonotype with a few counts. A read error may be the cause here, since a much bigger clone is one base away. The rearrangement joins TRBV6-5 to TRBJ2-3, with D possibly matching TRBD2 (6 bases). CDR1 is MNHEY, CDR2 SVGAGI, per germline. The CDR3 runs 16 residues. The CDR3 loop reads CASSYSSLGSTGTQYF. CDR3 coding DNA: TGTGCCAGCAGTTACTCGAGTCTCGGGAGCACAGGTACGCAGTATTTT.

This clonotype was recorded at least ten times. It is likely a read error, because the conserved phenylalanine at the end of the CDR3 is missing. The DNA is omitted, as the CDR3 cannot be located on it reliably, and the CDR3 follows TCRdb's listing. The rearrangement links TRBV29-1 to TRBJ2-4. Germline CDR1 SQVTM, CDR2 ANQGSEA. The CDR3 spans 10 residues, counting both ends. This chain's CDR3 is CSVEIPARSS.

This clonotype has just a few counts. The CDR3 loop is CASRNGASGSWEQFF. The CDR3 nucleotides are TGTGCCAGCCGGAACGGGGCTAGCGGGAGTTGGGAGCAGTTCTTC. J is TRBJ2-1 and V is TRBV6-5; TRBD2 matches 10 bases. Germline CDR1 reads MNHEY; CDR2 reads SVGAGI. V lost 8 bases and J lost 10; bases outside the gene matches: 14. The CDR3 loop spans 15 amino acids.

Notes on this clonotype: A much bigger clone sits one base away, suggesting this may be a read error. The J gene is TRBJ2-3, the V gene TRBV7-9; D possibly corresponds to TRBD2 (5 bases). Looked up from germline, CDR1 is SEHNR and CDR2 is FQNEAQ (reference sequence). Trimming removed 1 base at V and 0 bases at J, with 14 bases between. CDR3 length: 17 residues. The CDR3 spells CASSLVGLASSTDTQYF. CDR3 coding DNA: TGTGCCAGCAGCTTAGTAGGACTTGCCTCTAGCACAGATACGCAGTATTTT.

Concerning this clonotype: This clone may be a read error of a much larger clone one base away. This rearrangement joins TRBV9 to TRBJ2-7; 7 nucleotides agree with TRBD2. The CDR3 consists of 15 residues. Germline assignment: CDR1 SGDLS and CDR2 YYNGEE. CDR3 sequence reads: CASGVGGGSSYEQYF. The CDR3 DNA sequence: TGTGCCAGCGGCGTAGGAGGCGGGAGCTCCTACGAGCAGTACTTC. Full variable domain (outside the CDR3, taken from reference TRBV9 and TRBJ2-7): DSGVTQTPKHLITATGQRVTLRCSPRSGDLSVYWYQQSLDQGLQFLIQYYNGEERAKGNILERFSAQQFPDLHSELNLSSLELGDSALYFCASGVGGGSSYEQYFGPGTRLTVT.

V is TRBV7-9 and J is TRBJ2-1; D might be TRBD2 (6 bases). V shed 5 bases and J shed 8 bases, with 22 bases lying between them. Looked up from germline, CDR1 is SEHNR and CDR2 is FQNEAQ (reference sequence). This CDR3 spans 16 amino acids. This chain's CDR3 is CASSPSRRGENYEQFF. CDR3 sequence (DNA): TGTGCCAGCAGCCCTAGCCGGAGGGGAGAAAATTATGAGCAGTTCTTC.

This clonotype was recorded a few times. This rearrangement joins TRBV29-1 to TRBJ2-1, with TRBD1 matching over 7 bases. V lost 3 bases and J lost 6; bases outside the gene matches: 5. In germline, CDR1 is SQVTM, CDR2 ANQGSEA. This CDR3 comprises 13 residues. The CDR3 DNA sequence: TGCAGCGTTGACACAGGGGATAGCAATGAGCAGTTCTTC. It encodes CSVDTGDSNEQFF.

This clonotype came up a few times. The rearrangement links TRBV6-6 to TRBJ2-5; 10 nucleotides align to TRBD2. The CDR3 totals 18 residues. The V and J ends lost 0 bases and 1 base, in that order; junction bases with no gene match: 8. Germline V gene lookup returns CDR1 MNHNY and CDR2 SVGAGI (reference sequence). CDR3 DNA: TGTGCCAGCAGTTACTCGAATGTAGCGGGGGGCCCCCAAGAGACCCAGTACTTC. This sequence encodes CASSYSNVAGGPQETQYF.